This record covers a single TCR beta chain. In germline, CDR1 is ENHRY, CDR2 SYGVKD. This CDR3 comprises 14 residues. V lost 6 bases, J lost 9 bases, and 18 bases lay in between. This sample was included in a study of blood T cell repertoires in COVID-19. Assay: immunoSEQ multiplex PCR; the TCRdb copy retains only in-frame clones and omits some. The sample yields just under 350,000 clones, more than 75% seen once. The V call is TRBV10-3, the J call TRBJ2-1; the D gene is possibly TRBD2 (6 bases). This receptor was obtained from a woman in her late teens or twenties who had recovered from COVID-19. The sequenced sample was peripheral blood. In nucleotides, the CDR3 is TGTGCCATCAGGCCCGCGGGACCTAGGGGTGAGCAGTTCTTC. It yields the protein CAIRPAGPRGEQFF.